Reported below is one TCR beta chain. The data derive from a study of blood T cell repertoires in COVID-19. The protocol was immunoSEQ multiplex PCR, while the TCRdb copy is restricted to in-frame clones and leaves out a portion. The sample includes 120,000 to 150,000 clones, roughly 84% of them seen just once. CDR1 SNHLY and CDR2 FYNNEI come from the germline V gene. This CDR3 has 12 amino acids. The ends lost 6 bases at V and 9 bases at J; junction bases unmatched: 7. The source is a man aged 25 to 40 with COVID-19, enrolled during active disease. Sequenced input: peripheral blood. The V call is TRBV2, the J call TRBJ2-7; 8 bases line up with TRBD2. CDR3 residues: CASRPGLGLQYF. CDR3 nucleotides: TGTGCCAGCAGACCGGGACTAGGTTTGCAGTACTTC.